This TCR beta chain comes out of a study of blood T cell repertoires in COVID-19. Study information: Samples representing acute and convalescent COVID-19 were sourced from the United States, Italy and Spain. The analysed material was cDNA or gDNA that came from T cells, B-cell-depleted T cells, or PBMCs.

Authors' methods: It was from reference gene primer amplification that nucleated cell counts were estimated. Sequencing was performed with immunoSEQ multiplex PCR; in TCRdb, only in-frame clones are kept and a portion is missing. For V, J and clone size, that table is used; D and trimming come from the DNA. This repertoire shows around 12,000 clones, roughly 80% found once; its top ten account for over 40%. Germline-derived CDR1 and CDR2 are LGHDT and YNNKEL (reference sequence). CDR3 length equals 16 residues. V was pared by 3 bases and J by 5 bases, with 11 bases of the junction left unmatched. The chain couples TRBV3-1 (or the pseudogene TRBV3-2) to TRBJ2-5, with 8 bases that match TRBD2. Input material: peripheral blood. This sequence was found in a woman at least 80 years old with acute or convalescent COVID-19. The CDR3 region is CASSQGQRGGWETQYF. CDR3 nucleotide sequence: TGTGCCAGCAGCCAGGGTCAACGGGGGGGTTGGGAGACCCAGTACTTC.